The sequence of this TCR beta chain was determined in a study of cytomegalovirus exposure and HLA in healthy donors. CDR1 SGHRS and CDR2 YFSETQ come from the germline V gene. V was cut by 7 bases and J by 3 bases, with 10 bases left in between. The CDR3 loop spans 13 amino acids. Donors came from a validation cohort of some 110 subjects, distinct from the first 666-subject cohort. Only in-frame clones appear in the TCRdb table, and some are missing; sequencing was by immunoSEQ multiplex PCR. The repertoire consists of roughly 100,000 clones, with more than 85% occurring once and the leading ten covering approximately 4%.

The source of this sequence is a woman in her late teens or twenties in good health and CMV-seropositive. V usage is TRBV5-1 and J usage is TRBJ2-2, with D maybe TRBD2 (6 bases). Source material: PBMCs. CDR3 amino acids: CASGSGYTGELFF. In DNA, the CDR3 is TGCGCCAGCGGTAGCGGTTACACCGGGGAGCTGTTTTTT.